This T cell receptor beta chain was found in a study of Graves' ophthalmopathy and Graves' hyperthyroidism. In its sample, this clonotype was seen many times. As diagnostic evidence, clinical symptoms, serum thyroxine, TRAb, thyroid ultrasound and orbital computed tomography were relied upon. Sampling about 9.7 ml of fresh peripheral blood provided the PBMCs. V was trimmed by 5 bases and J by 1 base, leaving 14 bases between them. The CDR3 runs 15 residues. Germline CDR1 is SGHTA and CDR2 is FQGNSA. The authors amplified TCR beta CDR3 regions from RNA transcripts. First-round RT-PCR with HTBI primers preceded a second-round multiplex PCR. TCRdb used MiXCR to reprocess the multiplex PCR reads, holding one entry per CDR3 protein. The data hold 360,000 or so distinct CDR3 sequences, with approximately 20% observed a single time.

This sequence joins TRBV7-2 and TRBJ1-1; D is undetermined. The TCR was taken from a young woman with Graves' ophthalmopathy. The specimen was peripheral blood. CDR3 DNA sequence: TGTGCCAGCAGCCCCCCCTCCCTGGGGAACACTGAAGCTTTCTTT. Translated, it gives CASSPPSLGNTEAFF.